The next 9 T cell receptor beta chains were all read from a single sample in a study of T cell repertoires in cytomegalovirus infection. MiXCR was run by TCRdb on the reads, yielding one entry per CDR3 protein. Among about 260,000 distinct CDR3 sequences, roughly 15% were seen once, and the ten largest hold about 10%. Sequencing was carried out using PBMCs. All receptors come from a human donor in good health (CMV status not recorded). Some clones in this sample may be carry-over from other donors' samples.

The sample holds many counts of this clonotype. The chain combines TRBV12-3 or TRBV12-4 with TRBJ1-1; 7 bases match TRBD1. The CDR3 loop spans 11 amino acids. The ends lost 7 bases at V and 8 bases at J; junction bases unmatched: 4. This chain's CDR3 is CASTQGREAFF. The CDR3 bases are TGTGCCAGCACACAGGGGAGGGAAGCTTTCTTT.

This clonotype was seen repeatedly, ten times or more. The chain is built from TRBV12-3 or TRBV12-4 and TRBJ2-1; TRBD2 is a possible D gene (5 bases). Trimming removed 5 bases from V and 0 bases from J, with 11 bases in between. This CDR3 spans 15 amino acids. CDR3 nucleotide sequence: TGTGCCAGCAGTGCCCGGAGGAGCTCCTACAATGAGCAGTTCTTC. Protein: CASSARRSSYNEQFF.

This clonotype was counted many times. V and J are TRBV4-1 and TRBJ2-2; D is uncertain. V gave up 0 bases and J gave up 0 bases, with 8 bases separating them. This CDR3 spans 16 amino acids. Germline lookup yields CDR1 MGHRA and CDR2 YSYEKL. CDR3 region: CASSQEGLANTGELFF. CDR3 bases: TGCGCCAGCAGCCAAGAGGGCCTAGCGAACACCGGGGAGCTGTTTTTT.

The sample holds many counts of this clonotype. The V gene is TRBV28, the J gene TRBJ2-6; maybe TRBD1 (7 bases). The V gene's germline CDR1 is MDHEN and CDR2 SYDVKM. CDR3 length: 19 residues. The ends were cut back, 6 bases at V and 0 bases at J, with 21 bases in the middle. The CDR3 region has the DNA TGTGCCAGCAGCACAGAGGGCGGACAGGACTACTCTGGGGCCAACGTCCTGACTTTC. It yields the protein CASSTEGGQDYSGANVLTF. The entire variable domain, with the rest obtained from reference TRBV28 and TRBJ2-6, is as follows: DVKVTQSSRYLVKRTGEKVFLECVQDMDHENMFWYRQDPGLGLRLIYFSYDVKMKEKGDIPEGYSVSREKKERFSLILESASTNQTSMYLCASSTEGGQDYSGANVLTFGAGSRLTVL.

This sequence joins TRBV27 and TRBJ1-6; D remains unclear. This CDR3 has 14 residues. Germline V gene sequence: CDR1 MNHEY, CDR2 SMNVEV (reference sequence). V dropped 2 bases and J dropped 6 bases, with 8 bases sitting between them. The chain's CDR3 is CASSLEGFNSPLHF. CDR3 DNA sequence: TGTGCCAGCAGTTTAGAGGGATTTAATTCACCCCTCCACTTT.

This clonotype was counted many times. The chain's CDR3 is CASSLHHNEQFF. CDR3 nucleotide sequence: TGTGCCAGCAGCTTACACCACAATGAGCAGTTCTTC. The chain uses TRBV7-2 and TRBJ2-1; D unclear. From germline, CDR1 is SGHTA and CDR2 FQGNSA. The V end was cut by 2 bases, the J end by 5 bases, with 4 bases between. CDR3 size: 12 residues.

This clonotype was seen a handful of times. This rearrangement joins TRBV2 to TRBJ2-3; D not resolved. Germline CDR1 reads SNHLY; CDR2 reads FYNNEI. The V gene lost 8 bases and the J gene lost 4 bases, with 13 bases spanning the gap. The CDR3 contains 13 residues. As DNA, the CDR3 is TGTGCCAGCCCCGCGGAACGTGCAGATACGCAGTATTTT. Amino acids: CASPAERADTQYF.

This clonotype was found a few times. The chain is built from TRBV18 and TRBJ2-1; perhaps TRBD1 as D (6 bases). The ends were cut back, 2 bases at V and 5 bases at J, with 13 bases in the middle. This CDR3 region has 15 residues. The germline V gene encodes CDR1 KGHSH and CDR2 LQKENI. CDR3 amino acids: CASSPWWTDNNEQFF. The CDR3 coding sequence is TGTGCCAGCTCACCATGGTGGACAGACAACAATGAGCAGTTCTTC. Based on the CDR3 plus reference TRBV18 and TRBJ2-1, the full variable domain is NAGVMQNPRHLVRRRGQEARLRCSPMKGHSHVYWYRQLPEEGLKFMVYLQKENIIDESGMPKERFSAEFPKEGPSILRIQQVVRGDSAAYFCASSPWWTDNNEQFFGPGTRLTVL.

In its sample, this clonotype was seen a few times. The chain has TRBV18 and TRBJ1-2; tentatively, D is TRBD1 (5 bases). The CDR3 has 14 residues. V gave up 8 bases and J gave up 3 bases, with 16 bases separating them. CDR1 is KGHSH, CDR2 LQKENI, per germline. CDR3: CASHKISGHYGYTF. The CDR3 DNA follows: TGTGCCAGCCATAAAATTTCGGGACACTATGGCTACACCTTC.